This T cell receptor beta chain appears in the sequencing data of a study of cytomegalovirus exposure and HLA in healthy donors. Study-wide context: Among roughly 190 million T cells, an earlier analysis found roughly 100 million unique TCR beta sequences. Regarding the study as a whole: Clonal expansion, a later analysis showed, was greater in HLA-associated TCR beta chains than in equally common others. Within an earlier analysis, most TCR beta V segments proved productive either about 87% or about 30% of the time.

With 60 Vbeta and 13 Jbeta primers, the PCR was carried out. Only in-frame clones appear in the TCRdb table, and some are missing; sequencing was by immunoSEQ multiplex PCR. The sample yields about 160,000 clones, around 84% seen once. This CDR3 is 11 amino acids long. Trimming cost V 3 bases and J 14 bases, with 14 bases left between them. The germline V gene encodes CDR1 GTSNPN and CDR2 SVGIG (reference sequence). As regards this clone: Antigen specificity is unknown.

Whereas donors were nominally healthy upon sampling, unrecorded immune exposures were probable. The genes are TRBV30 and TRBJ2-1; tentatively, D is TRBD1 (6 bases). This sequence originates from a young man in good health and CMV-seronegative. Input material: PBMCs. Here the CDR3 DNA reads TGTGCCTGGAGGATACAGGGAAACGAGTTCTTC. As protein: CAWRIQGNEFF.